Listed below are T cell receptor beta chains from one sample, sequenced in a study of T-cell memory formation after mild COVID-19. Via MiXCR, TCRdb re-called the 5' RACE reads, giving one row per CDR3 protein. The table shows 470,000 or so distinct CDR3 sequences, with about 18% occurring only once. Material for sequencing was PBMCs or a T cell subset sorted from them (not recorded which). Source of these receptors: an adult woman who had mild COVID-19 (a few samples of this study predate the infection). Cell type and time point are not known. Both conserved end residues are part of each CDR3. The D gene is left open where the match is weak. Clone sizes are given selectively: once, few, many, or a class where the clone is expanded.

d_gene	v_gene	j_gene	abundance	CDR3nt	CDR3aa
-	TRBV20-1	TRBJ2-2	many	TGCAGTGCTCCATTCGGTGGGAACACCGGGGAGCTGTTTTTT	CSAPFGGNTGELFF
-	TRBV14	TRBJ2-7	few	TGTGCCAGCAGCCCCATCCCAGGGGCGGGCACCTACGAGCAGTACTTC	CASSPIPGAGTYEQYF
TRBD2	TRBV20-1	TRBJ2-5	few	TGCAGTGCTAGAGATCCCGCGCCGGGTAGCGGGAGGAGAGAGACCCAGTACTTC	CSARDPAPGSGRRETQYF
-	TRBV5-5	TRBJ2-7	few	TGTGCCACCCAGGGAGCAGACTCCTACGAGCAGTACTTC	CATQGADSYEQYF
TRBD2	TRBV13	TRBJ2-2	-	TGTGCCAGCAGCATAAGCCAAGTAGCGGGTTTGGCCGGGGAGCTGTTTTTT	CASSISQVAGLAGELFF
TRBD1	TRBV12-3/TRBV12-4	TRBJ2-1	-	TGTGCCAGCAGGTCGCCGGGACAGGAGCAGTTCTTC	CASRSPGQEQFF
-	TRBV9	TRBJ2-1	few	TGTGCCAGCAGCCCCGGGGCTGGGACTGACAATGAGCAGTTCTTC	CASSPGAGTDNEQFF
-	TRBV12-3/TRBV12-4	TRBJ2-2	few	TGTGCCAGCGCCGAGGGGGGACTCTACACCGGGGAGCTGTTTTTT	CASAEGGLYTGELFF
TRBD1	TRBV6-5	TRBJ2-5	-	TGTGCCAGCAGTTACTCCTCGGGACAGGGTTTGGAGACCCAGTACTTC	CASSYSSGQGLETQYF
TRBD2	TRBV4-1	TRBJ2-1	-	TGCGCCAGCAGCCAAGTTGGACTGGCGGGAGCATCCTACAATGAGCAGTTCTTC	CASSQVGLAGASYNEQFF
-	TRBV12-3/TRBV12-4	TRBJ1-1	few	TGTGCCAGCAGCCCCGATTACACTGAAGCTTTCTTT	CASSPDYTEAFF